The 8 T cell receptor beta chains below were found in one sample sequenced in a study of blood T cell repertoires in COVID-19. Sequenced by immunoSEQ multiplex PCR; TCRdb stores in-frame clones only, minus some. The data show approximately 70,000 clones, approximately 90% seen once. The material sequenced was peripheral blood. The origin of the receptors is a woman between 55 and 75 years old with acute or convalescent COVID-19.

Comments on this clone: The junction does not match germline at one end; this may be a read error. The V gene is TRBV5-1, the J gene TRBJ1-1, with D perhaps TRBD1 (5 bases). This CDR3 spans 15 amino acids. Germline-derived CDR1 and CDR2 are SGHRS and YFSETQ. The CDR3 reads CASTLFGGENTEAFF. The CDR3 bases are TGCGCCAGCACCTTGTTTGGAGGGGAGAACACTGAAGCTTTCTTT.

This clone was detected only once. V usage is TRBV9 and J usage is TRBJ2-1, with 12 bases fitting TRBD2. Looked up from germline, CDR1 is SGDLS and CDR2 is YYNGEE. The length of the CDR3 is 16 residues. The ends lost 3 bases at V and 7 bases at J; junction bases unmatched: 8. The CDR3 nucleotides are TGTGCCAGCAGCGCTCGGGGGACTAGCGGGTCTAATGAGCAGTTCTTC. As protein: CASSARGTSGSNEQFF.

The chain combines TRBV5-4 with TRBJ2-3, with 8 bases fitting TRBD2. Per germline, CDR1 SGHNT and CDR2 YYREEE (reference sequence). V shed 0 bases and J 4 bases; nucleotides not matched to a gene: 4. The CDR3 spans 15 residues. The CDR3 region has the DNA TGTGCCAGCAGCTTGGGCGGGAGGAGGCCAGATACGCAGTATTTT. Its protein product is CASSLGGRRPDTQYF.

The chain has TRBV3-1 (or the pseudogene TRBV3-2) and TRBJ1-1; 7 bases line up with TRBD1. Trimming removed 8 bases from V and 1 base from J; junction bases left unmatched: 4. This CDR3 region has 13 residues. Germline lookup yields CDR1 LGHDT and CDR2 YNNKEL (reference sequence). The CDR3 loop reads CASGRTGNTEAFF. The DNA for the CDR3 is TGTGCCAGCGGACGGACAGGGAACACTGAAGCTTTCTTT.

V usage is TRBV6-5 and J usage is TRBJ2-3; D call uncertain. The CDR3 is 15 amino acids. Germline V gene data show CDR1 as MNHEY and CDR2 as SVGAGI. Trimming removed 1 base from V and 4 bases from J, with 12 bases in between. The DNA for the CDR3 is TGTGCCAGCAGTTACTTCGGAGAGCCATCAGATACGCAGTATTTT. Amino acids: CASSYFGEPSDTQYF.

This chain connects TRBV7-9 to TRBJ2-2; 7 bases match TRBD2. Unmatched junction bases numbered 7, after V lost 0 bases and J lost 6 bases. This CDR3 is 16 amino acids long. Germline CDR1 is SEHNR and CDR2 is FQNEAQ (reference sequence). Written as DNA, the CDR3 is TGTGCCAGCAGCTTAGCGATCGGACTAGTCCCCGGGGAGCTGTTTTTT. Its protein is CASSLAIGLVPGELFF.

The chain joins TRBV6-5 to TRBJ2-1; no firm D call. Trimming stripped 6 bases from V and 10 bases from J, with 10 bases between. The germline V gene encodes CDR1 MNHEY and CDR2 SVGAGI. The CDR3 contains 11 residues. The CDR3, as DNA: TGTGCCAGCAGCCGACTGGCGGAGCAGTTCTTC. It yields the protein CASSRLAEQFF.

In its sample, this clone was seen once. J is TRBJ2-5 and V is TRBV15, with D perhaps TRBD2 (6 bases). The germline CDR1 and CDR2 sequences are LNHNV and YYDKDF (reference sequence). Trimming removed 0 bases at V and 7 bases at J, with 9 bases between. The CDR3 runs to 13 residues. The DNA of the CDR3 is TGTGCCACCAGCAGAGATCTAGCGTCGACCCAGTACTTC. Translation gives CATSRDLASTQYF.